The entry below describes one T cell receptor beta chain. Trimming took 4 bases from V and 3 from J; bases not matched to a gene: 0. The V gene's germline CDR1 is SQVTM and CDR2 ANQGSEA. CDR3 size: 11 residues. Original handling: Estimation of nucleated cell counts was performed using reference gene primer amplification. Libraries were prepared by immunoSEQ multiplex PCR; TCRdb keeps only in-frame clonotypes and omits some of them. V, J and clone size derive from that table, while D and trimming were established from the DNA sequence. The top ten hold around 1.5% of the sample, which has roughly 380,000 clones, about 91% seen once. The data derive from a study of blood T cell repertoires in COVID-19. The wider study: The United States, Italy and Spain provided the acute and convalescent COVID-19 samples.

The chain links TRBV29-1 to TRBJ2-7; 7 bases are a match to TRBD1. What was sequenced was peripheral blood. The clonotype comes from a middle-aged woman with COVID-19, enrolled during active disease. The CDR3 coding sequence is TGCAGCGTTGGGACAGGCTACGAGCAGTACTTC. Its protein is CSVGTGYEQYF.